A single sample is the source of the 22 T cell receptor beta chains below, sequenced in a study of human thymus T cells. Clones were sequenced by immunoSEQ multiplex PCR, and TCRdb holds only the in-frame ones, with some missing. The sample carries about 60,000 clones, 94% recorded once. Input material: blood. Receptors originate from a boy younger than two with a congenital heart defect but otherwise immunologically healthy.

The chain uses TRBV28 and TRBJ1-4; the match to TRBD1 covers 7 bases. CDR1 and CDR2 (germline): MDHEN, SYDVKM. V lost 4 bases to trimming and J lost 8 bases; unmatched junction nucleotides: 7. The CDR3 extends over 14 amino acids. CDR3 bases: TGTGCCAGCAGTTCCTGGGACAGAAAAGAAAAACTGTTTTTT. This translates into CASSSWDRKEKLFF.

The chain is built from TRBV4-1 and TRBJ2-3; 8 bases fit TRBD2. V shed 2 bases and J 5 bases; nucleotides not matched to a gene: 3. Germline lookup yields CDR1 MGHRA and CDR2 YSYEKL. The CDR3 length is 14 residues. The CDR3 loop is CASSQSLAGDTQYF. In DNA, the CDR3 is TGCGCCAGCAGCCAATCCCTAGCGGGAGATACGCAGTATTTT.

The J gene is TRBJ2-5, the V gene TRBV5-1; 9 bases fit TRBD2. The CDR3 spans 17 residues. V gave up 0 bases and J gave up 2 bases; unmatched junction bases: 8. Germline loops: CDR1 SGHRS, CDR2 YFSETQ. CDR3 DNA: TGCGCCAGCAGCTTGGGCGGGAGGGCCGCCCGGCAAGAGACCCAGTACTTC. Protein sequence: CASSLGGRAARQETQYF.

The rearrangement joins TRBV5-4 to TRBJ2-2, with TRBD2 identical over 14 bases. Germline V lookup: CDR1 SGHNT, CDR2 YYREEE (reference sequence). Trimming at V came to 0 bases and at J to 2 bases, leaving 6 bases not matched to a gene. The CDR3 consists of 19 residues. CDR3 DNA sequence: TGTGCCAGCAGCTTGGGTGGACTAGCGGGGGGCCGTAACACCGGGGAGCTGTTTTTT. Translated: CASSLGGLAGGRNTGELFF.

The chain employs TRBV28 and TRBJ2-7; D is unresolved. Germline V gives CDR1 MDHEN, CDR2 SYDVKM. The CDR3 loop spans 16 amino acids. Deletions cut 5 bases from V and 4 bases from J, with 21 bases between. Here the CDR3 reads CASSPLDSRTGYEQYF. The DNA for the CDR3 is TGTGCCAGCAGTCCCCTCGACTCCAGGACCGGTTACGAGCAGTACTTC.

This chain connects TRBV19 to TRBJ2-7; perhaps TRBD1 as D (6 bases). V was clipped by 0 bases and J by 2 bases, with 14 bases between them. Germline V gene data show CDR1 as LNHDA and CDR2 as SQIVND (reference sequence). The CDR3 length is 16 residues. CDR3 in amino acids: CASSIEGGQITYEQYF. CDR3 coding DNA: TGTGCCAGTAGTATAGAGGGCGGACAGATCACCTACGAGCAGTACTTC.

The V gene is TRBV6-6, the J gene TRBJ2-3; no definite D call. V was cut by 6 bases and J by 1 base, with 8 bases left in between. This CDR3 is 13 amino acids long. Germline values: CDR1 MNHNY, CDR2 SVGAGI (reference sequence). The CDR3: CASRQRGTDTQYF. The CDR3 DNA reads as TGTGCCAGCAGACAGCGAGGCACAGATACGCAGTATTTT.

The chain is built from TRBV11-3 and TRBJ2-7; D call uncertain. The CDR3 covers 17 residues. The V end lost 0 bases, the J end lost 1 base, and 16 bases lay between the germline ends. Germline CDR1 and CDR2: SGHNT and YENEEA. The CDR3 bases are TGTGCCAGCAGCTTAGATCCCTTAGGAGCGCGTTCCTACGAGCAGTACTTC. Translation: CASSLDPLGARSYEQYF.

DNA for the CDR3: TGTGCCAGCAGCAAGGGTAATCCCTACAATGAGCAGTTCTTC. It specifies CASSKGNPYNEQFF. The V gene is TRBV9, the J gene TRBJ2-1, with no clear D. The V gene's germline CDR1 is SGDLS and CDR2 YYNGEE. The CDR3 contains 14 residues. With 4 bases removed from V and 2 bases from J, the gap between germline ends came to 10 bases.

The chain is built from TRBV19 and TRBJ1-1; the D is unclear. V dropped 2 bases and J dropped 7 bases, with 11 bases sitting between them. The CDR3 is 13 amino acids. CDR1 is LNHDA and CDR2 is SQIVND in the germline V gene (reference sequence). The CDR3 DNA reads as TGTGCCAGTAGTATATATGTTAACGTTGAAGCTTTCTTT. As protein: CASSIYVNVEAFF.

The CDR3 sequence is CASSPLGGGEQYF. CDR3 DNA: TGTGCCAGCAGTCCCCTTGGGGGAGGCGAGCAGTACTTC. The chain carries TRBV28 and TRBJ2-7; perhaps TRBD2 as D (6 bases). The length of the CDR3 is 13 residues. V was pared by 5 bases and J by 6 bases, with 14 bases between. Germline V gene lookup returns CDR1 MDHEN and CDR2 SYDVKM. The full variable domain, its missing parts supplied by reference TRBV28 and TRBJ2-7, is DVKVTQSSRYLVKRTGEKVFLECVQDMDHENMFWYRQDPGLGLRLIYFSYDVKMKEKGDIPEGYSVSREKKERFSLILESASTNQTSMYLCASSPLGGGEQYFGPGTRLTVT.

The chain links TRBV11-2 to TRBJ2-7; no reliable D call. Deletions cut 5 bases from V and 3 bases from J, with 17 bases between. Germline loops: CDR1 SGHAT, CDR2 FQNNGV. There are 15 residues in the CDR3. CDR3 protein: CASSPEGTLNYEQYF. CDR3 DNA sequence: TGTGCCAGCAGCCCAGAAGGAACCCTGAACTACGAGCAGTACTTC.

The gene calls are TRBV2 and TRBJ2-1, with TRBD1 identical over 8 bases. CDR1 and CDR2 (germline): SNHLY, FYNNEI. The CDR3 loop spans 13 amino acids. V shed 5 bases and J 6 bases; nucleotides not matched to a gene: 3. CDR3 protein: CASSRDRGNEQFF. In nucleotides, the CDR3 is TGTGCCAGCAGTCGCGACAGGGGCAATGAGCAGTTCTTC.

The CDR3 DNA reads TGTGCCAGCAGCTTTGAGGGCCCGCCTACAGATACGCAGTATTTT. This gives the protein CASSFEGPPTDTQYF. The V call is TRBV5-4, the J call TRBJ2-3; D perhaps matches TRBD2 (5 bases). Trimming stripped 2 bases from V and 3 bases from J, with 13 bases between. The CDR3 has 15 amino acids. Germline values: CDR1 SGHNT, CDR2 YYREEE (reference sequence).

The rearrangement links TRBV7-2 to TRBJ1-1; D is possibly TRBD1 (5 bases). V lost 0 bases and J lost 6, with 11 bases in between. Germline assignment: CDR1 SGHTA and CDR2 FQGNSA. This CDR3 is 14 amino acids long. CDR3 nucleotides: TGTGCCAGCAGCTTAGCGGGGGGTTGGGCTGAAGCTTTCTTT. Translation: CASSLAGGWAEAFF.

The chain employs TRBV23-1 and TRBJ1-1; D uncertain. TRBV23-1 is labeled an ORF, and its function is uncertain. Deletions cut 8 bases from V and 0 bases from J, with 7 bases between. The CDR3 sequence is 12 residues long. As DNA, the CDR3 is TGCGCCAGCTGTAGAATGAACACTGAAGCTTTCTTT. Amino acids: CASCRMNTEAFF.

V gene TRBV27 combines with J gene TRBJ2-5; no clear D. Germline V gene sequence: CDR1 MNHEY, CDR2 SMNVEV (reference sequence). The CDR3 contains 15 residues. The ends were cut back, 0 bases at V and 1 base at J, with 9 bases in the middle. The CDR3 reads CASSLSLVFQETQYF. CDR3 bases: TGTGCCAGCAGTTTATCCTTAGTATTCCAAGAGACCCAGTACTTC.

The chain has TRBV9 and TRBJ2-1; 15 bases are a match to TRBD2. CDR3 length: 19 residues. CDR1 is SGDLS and CDR2 is YYNGEE in the germline V gene. Trimming cost V 3 bases and J 0 bases; bases outside gene matches: 7. The CDR3 region has the DNA TGTGCCAGCAGCGAGGGACTAGCGGGGGGCCGAAGCTCCTACAATGAGCAGTTCTTC. Residues: CASSEGLAGGRSSYNEQFF.

Note on this clone: The sample contains more than one DNA sequence encoding this CDR3. The chain is built from TRBV4-1 and TRBJ1-2; D gene ambiguous. CDR1 is MGHRA and CDR2 is YSYEKL in the germline V gene. V gave up 0 bases and J gave up 4 bases, with 3 bases separating them. This CDR3 region has 12 residues. Here the CDR3 DNA reads TGCGCCAGCAGCCAAGACGGCTATGGCTACACCTTC. Translating it yields CASSQDGYGYTF.

Here the CDR3 DNA reads TGCGCCAGCAGCGGGGTAGCGGGAGAGAACACCGGGGAGCTGTTTTTT. Amino acid sequence: CASSGVAGENTGELFF. This chain joins TRBV10-1 and TRBJ2-2, with TRBD2 matching 9 bases. CDR3 length: 16 residues. Germline CDR1 reads WNHNN; CDR2 reads SYGVQD (reference sequence). The V gene end was trimmed by 6 bases and the J gene end by 1 base; junction bases not matched to a gene: 6.

The chain employs TRBV6-1 and TRBJ1-3; D uncertain. Trimming removed 4 bases from V and 0 bases from J, with 10 bases in between. Germline lookup yields CDR1 MNHNS and CDR2 SASEGT. The CDR3 consists of 15 residues. CDR3 bases: TGTGCCAGCAGTGCCAGCCTGAGCTCTGGAAACACCATATATTTT. Residues: CASSASLSSGNTIYF.

The CDR3 reads CASSTRLAGVTSYNEQFF. The DNA of the CDR3 is TGTGCCAGCAGCACACGACTAGCGGGAGTCACCTCCTACAATGAGCAGTTCTTC. The chain links TRBV11-2 to TRBJ2-1; 12 nucleotides line up with TRBD2. The CDR3 consists of 18 residues. After removal of 5 bases from V and 0 bases from J, the junction contained 8 bases not matched to a gene. Germline V gives CDR1 SGHAT, CDR2 FQNNGV.